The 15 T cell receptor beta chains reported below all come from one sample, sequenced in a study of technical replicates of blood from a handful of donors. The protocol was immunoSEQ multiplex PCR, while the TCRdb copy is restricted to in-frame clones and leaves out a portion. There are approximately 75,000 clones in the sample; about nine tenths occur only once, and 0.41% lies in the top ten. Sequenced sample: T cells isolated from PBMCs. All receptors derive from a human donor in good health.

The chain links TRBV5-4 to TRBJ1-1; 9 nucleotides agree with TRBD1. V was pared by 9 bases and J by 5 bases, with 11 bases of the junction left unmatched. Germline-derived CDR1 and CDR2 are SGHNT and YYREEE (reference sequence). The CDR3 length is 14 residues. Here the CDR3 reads CATDRGSSRTEAFF. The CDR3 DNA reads TGTGCCACGGACAGGGGCTCATCGAGGACTGAAGCTTTCTTT.

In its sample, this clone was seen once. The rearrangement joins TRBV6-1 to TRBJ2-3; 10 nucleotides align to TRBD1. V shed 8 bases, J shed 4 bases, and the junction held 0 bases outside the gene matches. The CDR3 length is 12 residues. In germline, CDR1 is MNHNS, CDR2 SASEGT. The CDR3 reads CASGQGADTQYF. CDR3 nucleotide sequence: TGTGCCAGCGGACAGGGGGCAGATACGCAGTATTTT.

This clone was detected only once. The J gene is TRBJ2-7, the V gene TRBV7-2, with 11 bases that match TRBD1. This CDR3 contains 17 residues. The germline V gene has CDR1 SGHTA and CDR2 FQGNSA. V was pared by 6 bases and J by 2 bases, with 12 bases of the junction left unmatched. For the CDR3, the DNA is TGTGCCAGCAGTACAACCTACCCGGGACAGGGGGCCTACGAGCAGTACTTC. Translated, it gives CASSTTYPGQGAYEQYF.

CDR3: CASSSGLAGDYEQYF. Written as DNA, the CDR3 is TGTGCCAGCAGCTCTGGACTAGCGGGAGACTACGAGCAGTACTTC. V gene TRBV11-2 combines with J gene TRBJ2-7; TRBD2 matches at 13 bases. J lost 3 bases, V lost 4 bases, and 3 bases had no gene match. Germline assignment: CDR1 SGHAT and CDR2 FQNNGV. The CDR3 is made up of 15 amino acids.

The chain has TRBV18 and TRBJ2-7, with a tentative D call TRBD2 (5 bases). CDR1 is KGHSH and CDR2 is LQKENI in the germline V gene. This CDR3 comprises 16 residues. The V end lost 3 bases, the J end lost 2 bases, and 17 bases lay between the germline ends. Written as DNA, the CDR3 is TGTGCCAGCTCACCCACGGTCCGGGGTCTACCCTACGAGCAGTACTTC. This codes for CASSPTVRGLPYEQYF.

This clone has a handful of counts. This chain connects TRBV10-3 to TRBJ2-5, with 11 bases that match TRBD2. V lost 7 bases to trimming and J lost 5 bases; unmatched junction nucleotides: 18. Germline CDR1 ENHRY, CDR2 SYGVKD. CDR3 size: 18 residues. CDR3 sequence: CAINGPIAGGPGLETQYF. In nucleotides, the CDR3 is TGTGCCATCAATGGACCCATAGCGGGAGGGCCCGGTTTGGAGACCCAGTACTTC.

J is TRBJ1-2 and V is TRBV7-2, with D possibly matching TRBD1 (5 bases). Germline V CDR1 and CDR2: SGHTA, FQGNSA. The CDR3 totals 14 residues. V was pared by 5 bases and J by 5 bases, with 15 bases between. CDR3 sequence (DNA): TGTGCCAGCAGCCCCCCGGCGACAGAGTATGGCTACACCTTC. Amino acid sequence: CASSPPATEYGYTF.

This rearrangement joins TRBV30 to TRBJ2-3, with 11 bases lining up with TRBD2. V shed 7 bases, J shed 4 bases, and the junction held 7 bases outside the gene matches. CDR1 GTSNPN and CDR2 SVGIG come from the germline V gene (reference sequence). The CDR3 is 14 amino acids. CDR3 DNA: TGTGCCTCGGGACTAGCGGAGGGGCCAGATACGCAGTATTTT. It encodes CASGLAEGPDTQYF. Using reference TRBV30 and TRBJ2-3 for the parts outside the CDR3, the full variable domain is SQTIHQWPATLVQPVGSPLSLECTVEGTSNPNLYWYRQAAGRGLQLLFYSVGIGQISSEVPQNLSASRPQDRQFILSSKKLLLSDSGFYLCASGLAEGPDTQYFGPGTRLTVL.

The CDR3 DNA sequence: TGCGCCAGCAGCCCGGGCGGACAGGGATTAACCTACGAGCAGTACTTC. This gives the protein CASSPGGQGLTYEQYF. The chain carries TRBV5-1 and TRBJ2-7; 8 bases map to TRBD1. V was pared by 4 bases and J by 2 bases, with 11 bases of the junction left unmatched. Germline CDR1 reads SGHRS; CDR2 reads YFSETQ. This CDR3 comprises 16 residues.

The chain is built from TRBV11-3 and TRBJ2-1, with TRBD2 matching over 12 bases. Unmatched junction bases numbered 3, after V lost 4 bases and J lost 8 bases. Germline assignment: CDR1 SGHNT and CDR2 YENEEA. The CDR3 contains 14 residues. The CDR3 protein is CASSSSGRAHEQFF. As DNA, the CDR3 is TGTGCCAGCAGCTCTAGCGGGAGGGCCCATGAGCAGTTCTTC.

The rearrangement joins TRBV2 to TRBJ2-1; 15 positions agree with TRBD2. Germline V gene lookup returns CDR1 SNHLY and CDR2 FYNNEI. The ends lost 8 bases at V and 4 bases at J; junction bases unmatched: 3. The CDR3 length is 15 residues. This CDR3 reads CASGTSGRSYNEQFF. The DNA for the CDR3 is TGTGCCAGCGGGACTAGCGGGAGGTCATACAATGAGCAGTTCTTC.

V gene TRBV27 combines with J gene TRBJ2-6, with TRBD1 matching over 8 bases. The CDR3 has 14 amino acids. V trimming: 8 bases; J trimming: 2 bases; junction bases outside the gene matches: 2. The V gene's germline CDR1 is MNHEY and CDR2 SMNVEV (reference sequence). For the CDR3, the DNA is TGTGCCAGCTCACAGGGGGCTGGGGCCAACGTCCTGACTTTC. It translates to CASSQGAGANVLTF.

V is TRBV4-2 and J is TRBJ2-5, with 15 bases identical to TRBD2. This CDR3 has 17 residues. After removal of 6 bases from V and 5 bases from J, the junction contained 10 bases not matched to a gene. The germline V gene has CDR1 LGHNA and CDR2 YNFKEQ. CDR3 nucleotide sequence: TGTGCCAGCAGGCAGGGACTAGCGGGAGGAGTAGGGGAGACCCAGTACTTC. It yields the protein CASRQGLAGGVGETQYF.

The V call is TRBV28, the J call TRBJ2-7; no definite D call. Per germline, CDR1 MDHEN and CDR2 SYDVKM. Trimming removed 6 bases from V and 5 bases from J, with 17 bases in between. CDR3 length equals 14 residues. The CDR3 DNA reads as TGTGCCAGCAGGACTTACGATAATGTCAACGAGCAGTACTTC. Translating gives CASRTYDNVNEQYF.

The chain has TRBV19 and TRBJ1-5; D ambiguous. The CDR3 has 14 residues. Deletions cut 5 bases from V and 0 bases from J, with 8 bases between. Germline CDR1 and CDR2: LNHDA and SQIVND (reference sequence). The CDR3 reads CASSFDYSNQPQHF. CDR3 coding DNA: TGTGCCAGTAGTTTTGACTATAGCAATCAGCCCCAGCATTTT. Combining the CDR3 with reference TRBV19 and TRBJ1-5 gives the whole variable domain DGGITQSPKYLFRKEGQNVTLSCEQNLNHDAMYWYRQDPGQGLRLIYYSQIVNDFQKGDIAEGYSVSREKKESFPLTVTSAQKNPTAFYLCASSFDYSNQPQHFGDGTRLSIL.